One TCR beta chain is described in this entry. Its antigen target is currently unknown. Base qualities were left out, and no much larger clone turns up one base away. This entry is derived from a study of T cell repertoires in cytomegalovirus infection (dated by TCRdb to 2018 to 2020). Regarding the study in general: The HLA type of each donor mattered for the analysis, because public TCR beta signatures pointed to carriage of CMV infection along with the matching HLA type. General study outcomes and caveats: The ex vivo response was dominated by HLA-C-restricted CMV-specific TCR beta clonotypes, and the single most frequent clonotype in two of eight donors was supplied by these HLA-C-restricted clonotypes. In both this cohort and an independent cohort of 300 to 450 donors, the cumulative frequency of public TCR beta family members distinguished carriers of CMV infection plus the relevant HLA type.

The listed sequencing device is Illumina HiSeq 1500. TCRdb trimmed the raw reads at Q25, called clones with MiXCR and kept productive beta chains. Merged by CDR3 protein, the rows form single entries marked with the most common genes and DNA. Present in this sample are some 440,000 distinct CDR3 sequences, under 40% of which were seen just once. Jointly, the top ten make up approximately 15% of the sample. CDR1 is given as MNHEY and CDR2 as SVGEGT, both from the germline V gene. V is cut by 7 bases and J by 7 bases, and the space between the germline ends is 11 bases. The CDR3, cysteine through phenylalanine, is 12 amino acids long. The only DNA kept is the CDR3, 36 bases in frame from the first base.

This clonotype originated in a human donor in good health (CMV status not recorded). Some clones in this sample may be carry-over from other donors' samples. The material sequenced was PBMCs. Recombination connected TRBV6-2 or TRBV6-3 to TRBJ2-1; possibly the D gene is TRBD1, per 6 matching bases. The nucleotide sequence is TGTGCCAGCAACAGGGATAGTAATGAGCAGTTCTTC. Its coded protein is CASNRDSNEQFF.